A selection of T cell receptor beta chains follows, all from one sample in a study of blood T cell repertoires in COVID-19. Sequenced by immunoSEQ multiplex PCR; TCRdb stores in-frame clones only, minus some. The sample lists fewer than 150,000 clones, approximately 84% seen once, with 5.5% to 7% in the top ten. Sample: peripheral blood. All receptors come from a human donor in a cohort sampled during active COVID-19. CDR3s include the opening cysteine and the closing phenylalanine or tryptophan. D genes are given only for firm matches. Clone size appears in some rows only: once, few, many, or a class for an expanded clone.

d_gene	v_gene	j_gene	abundance	CDR3nt	CDR3aa
-	TRBV6-5	TRBJ2-2	few	TGTGCCAGCAGTATTCTGACAGGCAGGGTGGGGGAGCTGTTTTTT	CASSILTGRVGELFF
TRBD1	TRBV4-2	TRBJ2-1	-	TGTGCCACCCGAGACAGGGGCGGTAATGAGCAGTTCTTC	CATRDRGGNEQFF
-	TRBV3-1/TRBV3-2	TRBJ2-7	-	TGTGCCAGCAGCCAAGAACCGGGACATGTATACGAGCAGTACTTC	CASSQEPGHVYEQYF
-	TRBV9	TRBJ1-1	-	TGTGCCAGCAGCGTGCCAGGGGCCACTGAAGCTTTCTTT	CASSVPGATEAFF
TRBD1	TRBV7-8	TRBJ1-2	-	TGTGCCAGCAGCCGTGGGGGGACAGGGGTTAACTATGGCTACACCTTC	CASSRGGTGVNYGYTF
-	TRBV7-2	TRBJ1-2	-	TGTGCCAGCAGCTTAGCGCGGGACGCCCGGGGCTACACCTTC	CASSLARDARGYTF
-	TRBV5-1	TRBJ2-3	-	TGCGCCAGCAGCCTGGGCGTTGGGAGGACGCAGTATTTT	CASSLGVGRTQYF
-	TRBV5-8	TRBJ1-1	once	TGTGCCAGCAGCCAACTTCGGGTGAACACTGAAGCTTTCTTT	CASSQLRVNTEAFF
-	TRBV14	TRBJ1-4	once	TGTGCCAGCAGCCAAGAAATGGGGAGCAGAGAAAAACTGTTTTTT	CASSQEMGSREKLFF
-	TRBV4-3	TRBJ2-3	-	TGCGCCAGCAGCCAAGGGGGCAGAAGCACAGATACGCAGTATTTT	CASSQGGRSTDTQYF
-	TRBV14	TRBJ2-7	-	TGTGCCAGCAGCCAAGTAGGAGGGTTCAACGAGCAGTACTTC	CASSQVGGFNEQYF
TRBD2	TRBV9	TRBJ2-1	-	TGTGCCAGCAGCGTAGCGGGTAGCGGGGGCTACAATGAGCAGTTCTTC	CASSVAGSGGYNEQFF
TRBD2	TRBV9	TRBJ2-1	-	TGTGCCAGCAGCGTTTCTTTCCCAATGACTAGCGGGGGGCCCAGCTCCTACAATGAGCAGTTCTTC	CASSVSFPMTSGGPSSYNEQFF
TRBD1	TRBV5-1	TRBJ1-1	-	TGCGCCAGCAGCTTGGGGCAGGGGGCTCAGAACACTGAAGCTTTCTTT	CASSLGQGAQNTEAFF
TRBD1	TRBV19	TRBJ2-6	-	TGTGCCAGTAAACCTACGGACAGGGGAGGATCTGGGGCCAACGTCCTGACTTTC	CASKPTDRGGSGANVLTF
TRBD1	TRBV2	TRBJ2-5	-	TGTGCCAGCAGCGGGGACAGGGGCAGGGAAGAGACCCAGTACTTC	CASSGDRGREETQYF
-	TRBV19	TRBJ1-4	-	TGTGCCAGTACCCCGGCAGGGCTAAAAGGAACTGCAACTAATGAAAAACTGTTTTTT	CASTPAGLKGTATNEKLFF
TRBD1	TRBV30	TRBJ1-1	-	TGTGCCTGGAGTGGACCGGGACAGGGGGCAGGGAACACTGAAGCTTTCTTT	CAWSGPGQGAGNTEAFF
TRBD2	TRBV5-4	TRBJ2-7	-	TGTGCCAGCAGCCGGGGACTAGCGGGGAACGAGCAGTACTTC	CASSRGLAGNEQYF
-	TRBV9	TRBJ2-3	-	TGTGCCAGCAGCCCCCAGGTGGTGGATACGCAGTATTTT	CASSPQVVDTQYF
-	TRBV7-8	TRBJ2-5	-	TGTGCCAGCAGCGGCAACCGAGGGGGTGGCGAGACCCAGTACTTC	CASSGNRGGGETQYF
-	TRBV3-1/TRBV3-2	TRBJ2-7	-	TGTGCCAGCAGCCCCTCGGGGAATCTAGGCTACGAGCAGTACTTC	CASSPSGNLGYEQYF
TRBD2	TRBV19	TRBJ2-5	-	TGTGCCAGTAGTATAGGCCGAGGCAGCTCCGGGACTAGCTACGAGACCCAGTACTTC	CASSIGRGSSGTSYETQYF
TRBD2	TRBV11-3	TRBJ2-2	-	TGTGCCAGCAGCTACCGTTCCGGGACTAGCGGGGGGGCCGGGGAGCTGTTTTTT	CASSYRSGTSGGAGELFF
-	TRBV5-1	TRBJ2-7	-	TGCGCCAGCAGCAATAACGGGGGGCCCTACGAGCAGTACTTC	CASSNNGGPYEQYF
-	TRBV7-9	TRBJ1-2	-	TGTGCCAGCAGCTTAGACTGGGCCAACTATGGCTACACCTTC	CASSLDWANYGYTF
TRBD2	TRBV2	TRBJ2-3	-	TGTGCCAGCAGTGCGACTCGGTCCGGGACTAGCGGCACAGATACGCAGTATTTT	CASSATRSGTSGTDTQYF
TRBD1	TRBV4-1	TRBJ1-2	-	TGCGCCAGCAGCCAGGACCCAGGGGGTTTGGGCTATGGCTACACCTTC	CASSQDPGGLGYGYTF
TRBD2	TRBV9	TRBJ2-7	-	TGTGCCAGCAGCGTTGGGTCTAGCGGCCTCTACGAGCAGTACTTC	CASSVGSSGLYEQYF
-	TRBV6-2/TRBV6-3	TRBJ1-2	-	TGTGCCAGCAGCCCATTGGACCGGATCCGGGAAGGCTACACCTTC	CASSPLDRIREGYTF
TRBD1	TRBV25-1	TRBJ1-2	-	TGTGCCAGGACAGGGGGCGGTGGCTACACCTTC	CARTGGGGYTF
-	TRBV20-1	TRBJ1-2	-	TGCAGTGCTAGAGATGACAGTTATGTGACCTTC	CSARDDSYVTF
-	TRBV29-1	TRBJ1-1	once	TGCAGCGTTGACCTCCAGGGTACGAACACTGAAGCTTTCTTT	CSVDLQGTNTEAFF
-	TRBV19	TRBJ1-2	-	TGTGCCAGTAGTATCGGTCAGGGGCTGCGCTACACCTTC	CASSIGQGLRYTF
-	TRBV28	TRBJ1-5	once	TGTGCCAGCAGTTTGCGGTTTGGGCCCCAGCATTTT	CASSLRFGPQHF
TRBD1	TRBV11-2	TRBJ1-1	once	TGTGCCAGCAGCTCTAGAGGTTCGGGACAGGGTATCGGGAACACTGAAGCTTTCTTT	CASSSRGSGQGIGNTEAFF
-	TRBV27	TRBJ2-2	-	TGTGCCAGCAGTTTCCGGGACCGCGGGAAGCTGTTTTTT	CASSFRDRGKLFF
-	TRBV21-1	TRBJ2-2	-	TGTGCCAGCAGCAAAGTCGGGGGGAGGAACACCGGGGAGCTGTTTTTT	CASSKVGGRNTGELFF